Listed below are T cell receptor beta chains from one sample, sequenced in a study of patients with pleural tuberculosis. From the reads, TCRdb called clonotypes with MiXCR, one entry per CDR3 protein. Of 40,000 to 55,000 distinct CDR3 sequences listed, about 7.3% were seen once; the top ten hold around 15%. All receptors derive from a human donor with pleural tuberculosis. The CDR3 runs from the conserved cysteine through the conserved F or W. D genes are given only for firm matches. Clone size, where shown, is once, few, many, or a class for clones that have expanded.

>TRBV5-1|TRBJ1-1|TRBD1|many
CASSWGTGNTEAFF
TGCGCCAGCAGCTGGGGGACAGGGAACACTGAAGCTTTCTTT
>TRBV12-5|TRBJ2-1|-|few
CASGRSASAYNEQFF
TGTGCTAGTGGCCGGTCGGCTAGCGCATACAATGAGCAGTTCTTC
>TRBV11-2|TRBJ2-5|-|many
CASSFVRTGRTQYF
TGTGCCAGCAGCTTCGTTCGCACGGGGCGGACCCAGTACTTC
>TRBV13|TRBJ1-2|-|-
CASSGASFGYGYTF
TGTGCCAGCAGCGGGGCGAGTTTCGGCTATGGCTACACCTTC
>TRBV28|TRBJ2-5|-|many
CASSLGDTKKETQYF
TGTGCCAGCAGCCTCGGGGACACTAAAAAAGAGACCCAGTACTTC
>TRBV20-1|TRBJ2-1|TRBD2|many
CSALTGTSAHNEQFF
TGCAGTGCACTTACCGGGACTAGCGCTCACAATGAGCAGTTCTTC
>TRBV19|TRBJ2-5|-|many
CASSIGTASETQYF
TGTGCCAGTAGTATTGGGACGGCAAGCGAGACCCAGTACTTC
>TRBV28|TRBJ1-2|-|many
CASSFWSQGGGYTF
TGTGCCAGCAGTTTCTGGTCCCAGGGTGGAGGCTACACCTTC
>TRBV20-1|TRBJ1-2|TRBD1|many
CSARDRTGQRTNGYTF
TGCAGTGCTAGGGATAGGACAGGGCAGAGGACGAATGGCTACACCTTC
>TRBV6-2/TRBV6-3|TRBJ2-1|-|many
CASSYLNEQFF
TGTGCCAGCAGTTACCTCAATGAGCAGTTCTTC
>TRBV6-2/TRBV6-3|TRBJ2-1|-|many
CASSYSRMSSYNEQFF
TGTGCCAGCAGTTACTCGAGAATGAGCTCCTACAATGAGCAGTTCTTC
>TRBV20-1|TRBJ1-2|-|many
CSARTEKRGYTF
TGCAGTGCTAGAACCGAAAAAAGGGGCTACACCTTC
>TRBV5-4|TRBJ2-1|TRBD1|few
CASSLGQVNNEQFF
TGTGCCAGCAGCTTAGGACAGGTTAACAATGAGCAGTTCTTC
>TRBV20-1|TRBJ2-3|TRBD2|many
CSAGGLGTTDTQYF
TGCAGTGCTGGGGGACTAGGGACCACAGATACGCAGTATTTT
>TRBV10-3|TRBJ2-5|-|-
CAIRDSLQETQYF
TGTGCCATCAGGGACAGCCTCCAAGAGACCCAGTACTTC
>TRBV2|TRBJ2-5|TRBD1|many
CASSRTGKQETQYF
TGTGCCAGCAGTCGGACAGGAAAACAAGAGACCCAGTACTTC
>TRBV28|TRBJ1-3|-|many
CASSSQTEGNTIYF
TGTGCCAGCAGTTCCCAGACTGAGGGAAACACCATATATTTT
>TRBV11-1|TRBJ1-5|-|many
CASGHSNQPQHF
TGTGCCAGCGGACATAGCAATCAGCCCCAGCATTTT
>TRBV5-6|TRBJ1-1|-|-
CASSTDSFPEAFF
TGTGCCAGCAGCACGGACAGTTTCCCTGAAGCTTTCTTT
>TRBV28|TRBJ2-7|-|many
CASSLRSSYEQYF
TGTGCCAGCAGTTTAAGGAGCTCCTACGAGCAGTACTTC
>TRBV2|TRBJ2-3|-|many
CASSLADTQYF
TGTGCCAGCAGTTTAGCAGATACGCAGTATTTT
>TRBV6-1|TRBJ1-1|TRBD1|many
CASSEQGALDTEAFF
TGTGCCAGCAGTGAACAGGGGGCCTTGGACACTGAAGCTTTCTTT
>TRBV6-1|TRBJ2-5|TRBD1|many
CASSEARGLGETQYF
TGTGCCAGCAGTGAAGCAAGGGGGCTTGGGGAGACCCAGTACTTC
>TRBV11-2|TRBJ2-3|TRBD1|-
CASSSGQRGDTQYF
TGTGCCAGCAGCTCGGGACAGAGAGGAGATACGCAGTATTTT
>TRBV18|TRBJ2-2|-|few
CASTTTSNTGELFF
TGTGCCAGCACTACCACCAGTAACACCGGGGAGCTGTTTTTT
>TRBV12-3/TRBV12-4|TRBJ1-5|-|many
CASSFDGHGKPQHF
TGTGCCAGCAGTTTTGACGGCCACGGGAAGCCCCAGCATTTT
>TRBV12-5|TRBJ1-2|-|few
CASGLDPQDNYGYTF
TGTGCTAGTGGTTTGGACCCTCAGGATAACTATGGCTACACCTTC
>TRBV20-1|TRBJ1-2|TRBD1|many
CSSRTGANYGYTF
TGCAGTTCCCGGACAGGGGCCAACTATGGCTACACCTTC
>TRBV29-1|TRBJ1-6|-|many
CSVEDWRESSYNSPLHF
TGCAGCGTTGAAGATTGGAGGGAAAGCTCCTATAATTCACCCCTCCACTTT
>TRBV5-6|TRBJ2-7|TRBD2|few
CASSLFTSGSYEQYF
TGTGCCAGCAGCTTGTTCACTAGCGGGAGCTACGAGCAGTACTTC
>TRBV2|TRBJ2-2|-|few
CASSESGLKNTGELFF
TGTGCCAGCAGTGAATCAGGATTAAAAAACACCGGGGAGCTGTTTTTT
>TRBV4-2|TRBJ2-1|-|many
CASSQEIEPYNEQFF
TGTGCCAGCAGCCAAGAAATAGAACCCTACAATGAGCAGTTCTTC
>TRBV11-2|TRBJ2-2|TRBD1|many
CASIDRDTGELFF
TGTGCCAGCATCGACAGGGACACCGGGGAGCTGTTTTTT
>TRBV12-3/TRBV12-4|TRBJ2-1|TRBD2|many
CASTRLAGADEQFF
TGTGCCAGCACTAGACTAGCGGGGGCGGATGAGCAGTTCTTC
>TRBV18|TRBJ1-2|TRBD1|many
CASSPGQGSYGYTF
TGTGCCAGCTCACCGGGACAGGGCTCTTATGGCTACACCTTC
>TRBV7-2|TRBJ2-1|TRBD1|-
CASSLAYRGDKQFF
TGTGCCAGCAGCTTAGCGTACAGGGGGGATAAGCAGTTCTTC
>TRBV6-2/TRBV6-3|TRBJ2-7|-|-
CASSYWRDGYEQYF
TGTGCCAGCAGTTACTGGAGGGATGGCTACGAGCAGTACTTC
>TRBV27|TRBJ1-1|-|many
CASSLSSGRNTEAFF
TGTGCCAGCAGTTTATCGTCAGGTAGGAACACTGAAGCTTTCTTT
>TRBV2|TRBJ2-4|TRBD1|many
CASRTGTEGSIQYF
TGTGCCAGCAGGACTGGGACAGAAGGTTCTATTCAGTACTTC
>TRBV20-1|TRBJ2-3|TRBD2|many
CSAGLAGAITDTQYF
TGCAGTGCTGGATTAGCGGGAGCCATCACAGATACGCAGTATTTT
>TRBV5-1|TRBJ1-6|TRBD1|many
CASSPTGNSPLHF
TGCGCCAGCAGCCCGACAGGGAATTCACCCCTCCACTTT
>TRBV11-2|TRBJ1-3|-|many
CARGVSSGNTIYF
TGTGCCAGGGGAGTCAGTTCAGGAAACACCATATATTTT
>TRBV2|TRBJ1-2|-|many
CASSAGNYGYTF
TGTGCCAGCAGTGCGGGGAACTATGGCTACACCTTC
>TRBV19|TRBJ1-3|-|few
CASSRIVSSGNTIYF
TGTGCCAGTAGCCGGATTGTGAGCTCTGGAAACACCATATATTTT
>TRBV6-2/TRBV6-3|TRBJ1-3|-|many
CASSYSKGGGNTIYF
TGTGCCAGCAGTTACTCAAAGGGAGGTGGAAACACCATATATTTT
>TRBV27|TRBJ2-7|-|many
CASRTGNYHEQYF
TGTGCCAGCAGGACCGGAAATTACCACGAGCAGTACTTC